This T cell receptor beta chain stems from a study of Tregs in tolerant kidney transplant recipients. Regarding the study as a whole: Biological reproducibility was not directly addressed, but technical replication error appeared minimal. Activated donor B cell expansion appeared to reveal the most relevant donor-specific TCRbeta repertoire. Few patients were studied, so findings need validation in larger groups.

CD4+CD25+CD127- Tregs, CD4+CD25- non-Tregs, CD4 and CD8 cells were sorted. Generated by immunoSEQ multiplex PCR, the TCRdb table keeps only in-frame clones and is missing some. Among 200,000 to 300,000 clones listed, about four fifths were seen once. The length of the CDR3 is 15 residues. Germline CDR1 and CDR2: SGHAT and FQNNGV. As for this clone: What it recognizes is unknown. An end of the junction does not agree with germline; a read error may underlie this.

The chain recombines TRBV11-2 with TRBJ2-2; no definite D call. The receptor comes from a human donor in good health. The source material was CD4+ T cells from blood. CDR3 sequence (DNA): TGTGCCAGCAGTTTAGGAGTAGGTAACACCGGGGAGCTGTTTTTT. Protein sequence: CASSLGVGNTGELFF.